This TCR beta chain was profiled in a study of radiotherapy plus CTLA-4 blockade in lung cancer (dated 2018 in TCRdb). Notes on the research overall: Objective responses occurred in roughly 20% of enrolled patients, and 30% to 35% achieved disease control. Overall results and qualifications from the work: After treatment with radiotherapy and ipilimumab, TCR clones that originated in tumors expanded in peripheral blood. The strongest predictors of response, as reported, were early dynamic changes in blood T cell clones along with a rise in serum interferon-beta after radiation.

Receptor amplification or capture employed the immunoSEQ multiplex PCR assay. TCRdb carries this immuneACCESS record with in-frame sequences only. Its versions omit some clonotypes, under half of them owing to an unresolved V gene in the studies checked, with the rest unexplained. In all, the sample holds about 88,000 clones, and roughly 78% of those were seen once. The ten largest clones take up 11% to 15% of the sample. CDR1 and CDR2 were assigned from the germline V gene as SNHLY and FYNNEI. V lost 0 bases and J lost 2 bases; the stretch between them is 7 bases long. There are 15 amino acids in the CDR3, from cysteine to phenylalanine inclusive. Kept here is only the CDR3 DNA, which spans 45 bases and is read in frame from base 1. About this clone: Its cognate antigen has yet to be identified. No base-level quality is on record; no much larger clone is a single base apart.

Focal radiation therapy combined with CTLA-4 blockade (ipilimumab) was tested in patients with chemo-refractory metastatic non-small-cell lung cancer. This TCR came from a human donor with non-small cell lung cancer that progressed on radiotherapy plus ipilimumab. Recombination joined TRBV2 with TRBJ2-2, with no D gene named confidently. Sequenced here: peripheral blood, sampled from a patient treated with radiotherapy plus ipilimumab. The CDR3 protein: CASSEAAVNTGELFF. The nucleotides are TGTGCCAGCAGTGAAGCGGCAGTAAACACCGGGGAGCTGTTTTTT.